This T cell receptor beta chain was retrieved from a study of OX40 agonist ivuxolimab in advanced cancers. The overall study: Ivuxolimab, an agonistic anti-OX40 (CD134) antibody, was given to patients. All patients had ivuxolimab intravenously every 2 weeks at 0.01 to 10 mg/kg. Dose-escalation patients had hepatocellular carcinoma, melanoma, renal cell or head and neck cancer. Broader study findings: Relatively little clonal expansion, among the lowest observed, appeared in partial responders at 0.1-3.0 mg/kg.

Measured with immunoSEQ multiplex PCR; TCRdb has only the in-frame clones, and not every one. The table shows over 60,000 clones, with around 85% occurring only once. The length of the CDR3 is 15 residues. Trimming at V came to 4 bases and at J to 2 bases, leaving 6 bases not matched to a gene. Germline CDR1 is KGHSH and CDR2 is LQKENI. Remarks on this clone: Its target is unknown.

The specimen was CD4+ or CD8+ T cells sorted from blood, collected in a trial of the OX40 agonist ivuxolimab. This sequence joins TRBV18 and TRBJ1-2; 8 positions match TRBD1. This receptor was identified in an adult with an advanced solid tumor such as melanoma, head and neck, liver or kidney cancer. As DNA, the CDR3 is TGTGCCAGCTCACAAGCGACAGGGGAGAACTATGGCTACACCTTC. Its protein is CASSQATGENYGYTF.